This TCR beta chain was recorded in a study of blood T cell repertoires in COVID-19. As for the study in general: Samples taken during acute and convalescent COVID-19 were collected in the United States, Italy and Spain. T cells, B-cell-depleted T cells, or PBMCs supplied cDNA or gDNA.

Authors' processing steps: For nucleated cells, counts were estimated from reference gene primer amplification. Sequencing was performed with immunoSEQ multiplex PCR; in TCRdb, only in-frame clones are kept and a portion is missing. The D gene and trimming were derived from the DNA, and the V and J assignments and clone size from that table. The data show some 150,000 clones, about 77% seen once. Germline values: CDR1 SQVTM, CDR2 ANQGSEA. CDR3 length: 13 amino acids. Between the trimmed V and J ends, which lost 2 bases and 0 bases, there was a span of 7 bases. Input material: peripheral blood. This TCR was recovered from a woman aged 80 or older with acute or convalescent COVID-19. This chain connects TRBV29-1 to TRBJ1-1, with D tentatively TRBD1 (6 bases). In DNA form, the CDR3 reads TGCAGCGTTGAACGACAGGTGAACACTGAAGCTTTCTTT. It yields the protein CSVERQVNTEAFF. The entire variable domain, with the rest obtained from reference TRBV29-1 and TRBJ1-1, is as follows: SAVISQKPSRDICQRGTSLTIQCQVDSQVTMMFWYRQQPGQSLTLIATANQGSEATYESGFVIDKFPISRPNLTFSTLTVSNMSPEDSSIYLCSVERQVNTEAFFGQGTRLTVV.